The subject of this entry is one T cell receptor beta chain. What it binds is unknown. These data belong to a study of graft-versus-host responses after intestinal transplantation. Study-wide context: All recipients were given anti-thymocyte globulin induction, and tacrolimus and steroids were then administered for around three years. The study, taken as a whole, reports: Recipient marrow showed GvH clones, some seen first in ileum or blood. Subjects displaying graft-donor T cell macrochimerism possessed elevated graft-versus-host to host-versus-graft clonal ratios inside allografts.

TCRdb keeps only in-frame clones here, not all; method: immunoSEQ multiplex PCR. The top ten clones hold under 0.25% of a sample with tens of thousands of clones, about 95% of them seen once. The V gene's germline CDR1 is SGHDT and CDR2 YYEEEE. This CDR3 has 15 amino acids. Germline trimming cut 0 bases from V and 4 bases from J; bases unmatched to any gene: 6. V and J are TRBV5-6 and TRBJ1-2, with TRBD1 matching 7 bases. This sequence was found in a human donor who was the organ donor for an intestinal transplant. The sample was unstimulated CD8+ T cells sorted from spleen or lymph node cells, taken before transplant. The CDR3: CASSLERTGPYGYTF. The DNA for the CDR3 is TGTGCCAGCAGCTTGGAGCGGACAGGCCCCTATGGCTACACCTTC.